This T cell receptor beta chain emerged from a study of T cell clonotyping in hematopoietic cell transplantation. Overall study context: Recipient samples before transplant were obtained post-cytoreduction. Study-level results: After transplant, recipient diversity fell while pathologically expanded clonotypes grew through day 180.

As for time point: recipient sample about 28 days before transplant, after cytoreduction. Recipients were bled about 28 days pretransplant and at posttransplant days 30, 100, 180. On this clone: The antigen is undetermined.

This CDR3 contains 16 residues. The germline CDR1 and CDR2 sequences are LNHNV and YYDKDF (reference sequence). V lost 1 base to trimming and J lost 3 bases, with 13 bases between them. Clones were read by immunoSEQ multiplex PCR, and TCRdb kept only the in-frame ones, dropping some. The sample has about 9,000 clones, about 90% seen once. The sample was peripheral blood mononuclear cells, taken before stem cell transplant. This TCR came from a woman aged 55-69 years with acute myeloid leukemia. Some clones in this sample may be carry-over from other donors' samples. This chain uses TRBV15 with TRBJ1-5, with D perhaps matching TRBD1 (6 bases). CDR3 sequence reads: CATSRGYGTLNQPQHF. CDR3 nucleotides: TGTGCCACCAGCAGAGGATACGGGACACTCAATCAGCCCCAGCATTTT.